Below are 32 T cell receptor beta chains sequenced from a single sample in a study of blood T cell repertoires in COVID-19 (dated by TCRdb to the early 2020s). Receptor amplification or capture employed the immunoSEQ multiplex PCR assay. Entries here come from immuneACCESS through TCRdb and include only in-frame sequences with V and J called. Some clones fail to appear in such tables; in the studies checked, an unresolved V gene covers under half of the shortfall, and the cause of the remainder is unknown. The sample table contains about 160,000 clones; only one count was recorded for 65% to 90% of them. More than 6% of the sample rests with the top ten. The sequencing input was peripheral blood. These receptors originate from a woman in her 40s with COVID-19, enrolled during active disease.

The V and J genes are TRBV4-1 and TRBJ2-1; TRBD2 might be the D (6 bases). The CDR3 is 15 residues long. V lost 4 bases and J lost 5, with 15 bases in between. CDR1 MGHRA and CDR2 YSYEKL come from the germline V gene. Here the CDR3 reads CASSLTGKRDNEQFF. The CDR3 coding sequence is TGCGCCAGCAGCCTCACTGGAAAGCGGGACAATGAGCAGTTCTTC.

V gene TRBV19 combines with J gene TRBJ1-2; 7 positions agree with TRBD1. The CDR3 spans 15 residues. Trimming took 5 bases from V and 3 from J; bases not matched to a gene: 9. Germline V gene sequence: CDR1 LNHDA, CDR2 SQIVND (reference sequence). The CDR3: CASSLPRTGDYGYTF. The CDR3 nucleotides are TGTGCCAGTAGTCTCCCCCGGACAGGCGACTATGGCTACACCTTC.

The rearrangement joins TRBV11-2 to TRBJ1-1; possibly TRBD1 for D (5 bases). The V end lost 5 bases, the J end lost 6 bases, and 22 bases lay between the germline ends. Looked up from germline, CDR1 is SGHAT and CDR2 is FQNNGV. CDR3 length equals 16 residues. CDR3 in amino acids: CASSPGRAKRNSEAFF. Written as DNA, the CDR3 is TGTGCCAGCAGCCCAGGCAGGGCCAAGAGAAACTCTGAAGCTTTCTTT.

The CDR3 bases are TGTGCCAGTTCGATCGGCGCGGGCTATGGCTACACCTTC. Its translation is CASSIGAGYGYTF. The chain uses TRBV12-3 or TRBV12-4 and TRBJ1-2; D remains ambiguous. The CDR3 length is 13 residues. V lost 9 bases, J lost 4 bases, and 15 bases lay in between.

There are a few counts of this clone. Other DNA sequences in the sample encode the same CDR3. The V call is TRBV13, the J call TRBJ1-2, with a weak D call TRBD1 (6 bases). This CDR3 is 16 amino acids long. V lost 0 bases to trimming and J lost 4 bases, with 15 bases between them. Per germline, CDR1 PRHDT and CDR2 FYEKMQ (reference sequence). CDR3 protein: CASSLGRGRGGYGYTF. The DNA for the CDR3 is TGTGCCAGCAGCTTAGGCCGAGGCAGGGGCGGCTATGGCTACACCTTC.

The chain employs TRBV4-1 and TRBJ2-7, with a tentative D call TRBD2 (6 bases). V dropped 1 base and J dropped 3 bases, with 13 bases sitting between them. CDR3 size: 15 residues. The germline V gene encodes CDR1 MGHRA and CDR2 YSYEKL. The CDR3 region is CASSQGVGGNYEQYV. CDR3 DNA sequence: TGCGCCAGCAGCCAAGGAGTCGGAGGGAACTACGAGCAGTACGTC.

This clone was picked up a small number of times. The chain couples TRBV7-6 to TRBJ2-7, with 7 bases lining up with TRBD1. Germline-derived CDR1 and CDR2 are SGHVS and FNYEAQ. The CDR3 extends over 15 amino acids. V lost 1 base to trimming and J lost 2 bases; unmatched junction nucleotides: 5. The CDR3 DNA reads as TGTGCCAGCAGCTTAGAAGTAGGGACAGCCTACGAGCAGTACTTC. It translates to CASSLEVGTAYEQYF.

The genes are TRBV18 and TRBJ1-2; D gene uncertain. Trimming took off 6 bases at V and 8 bases at J, with 13 bases between the two ends. This CDR3 is built from 12 residues. Germline CDR1 is KGHSH and CDR2 is LQKENI. The CDR3 spells CASSLTREGYTF. The CDR3 nucleotides are TGTGCCAGCTCCTTGACTCGGGAAGGCTACACCTTC.

The DNA for the CDR3 is TGTGCCAGCAACAGGGGCGAAGAGACCCAGTACTTC. Its translation: CASNRGEETQYF. The chain joins TRBV19 to TRBJ2-5; 7 bases map to TRBD1. The V gene's germline CDR1 is LNHDA and CDR2 SQIVND (reference sequence). The V and J ends lost 9 bases and 3 bases, in that order; junction bases with no gene match: 4. The CDR3 totals 12 residues.

V is TRBV18 and J is TRBJ1-2; 8 bases fit TRBD1. This CDR3 comprises 16 residues. V was pared by 3 bases and J by 6 bases, with 12 bases of the junction left unmatched. CDR1 and CDR2 (germline): KGHSH, LQKENI. The CDR3 nucleotides are TGTGCCAGCTCACCCGTTCCAGCCGGGACAGGCGATGGCTACACCTTC. It encodes CASSPVPAGTGDGYTF.

Sample share makes this clone medium-sized. The chain uses TRBV2 and TRBJ1-5, with D perhaps TRBD1 (5 bases). The V gene's germline CDR1 is SNHLY and CDR2 FYNNEI. The CDR3 runs to 18 residues. Deletions cut 2 bases from V and 6 bases from J, with 23 bases between. The CDR3 DNA is TGTGCCAGCAGTGAAACATCCCCCGGCCATGGGGGAGGTCAGCCCCAGCATTTT. Translation: CASSETSPGHGGGQPQHF.

The CDR3 here is CASSPGGQGSYEQYF. DNA for the CDR3: TGTGCCAGCAGTCCGGGGGGACAGGGTTCCTACGAGCAGTACTTC. The chain combines TRBV28 with TRBJ2-7; 9 nucleotides line up with TRBD1. The V and J ends lost 5 bases and 1 base, in that order; junction bases with no gene match: 6. Germline V lookup: CDR1 MDHEN, CDR2 SYDVKM. This CDR3 has 15 residues.

This chain links TRBV20-1 with TRBJ2-7; 9 bases agree with TRBD2. The CDR3 runs to 18 residues. J was trimmed by 4 bases and V by 3 bases; bases with no gene match: 19. The germline V gene has CDR1 DFQATT and CDR2 SNEGSKA (reference sequence). The CDR3: CSASSAPTIAGVGYEQYF. The DNA for the CDR3 is TGCAGTGCTAGTTCGGCCCCCACGATAGCGGGAGTGGGGTACGAGCAGTACTTC.

The chain couples TRBV5-4 to TRBJ1-2; D is unclear. Germline V gene lookup returns CDR1 SGHNT and CDR2 YYREEE (reference sequence). CDR3 length: 15 amino acids. The germline V and J ends were trimmed by 4 bases and 8 bases, with 21 bases remaining between them. In DNA form, the CDR3 reads TGTGCCAGCAGCCCCGACCCGGCTGGGTCTAGAGGCTACACCTTC. Amino acids: CASSPDPAGSRGYTF.

This sequence joins TRBV3-1 (or the pseudogene TRBV3-2) and TRBJ1-1; 9 bases line up with TRBD1. Per germline, CDR1 LGHDT and CDR2 YNNKEL (reference sequence). Unmatched junction bases numbered 14, after V lost 4 bases and J lost 5 bases. This CDR3 region has 17 residues. The CDR3 loop reads CASSPKDRGRLRTEAFF. CDR3 sequence (DNA): TGTGCCAGCAGCCCCAAAGACAGGGGGAGGTTGCGGACTGAAGCTTTCTTT.

The chain couples TRBV7-9 to TRBJ1-2; the D gene is possibly TRBD1 (5 bases). The ends were cut back, 5 bases at V and 4 bases at J, with 11 bases in the middle. This CDR3 is built from 13 residues. Germline CDR1 is SEHNR and CDR2 is FQNEAQ (reference sequence). CDR3 protein: CASSVGGSYGYTF. DNA of the CDR3: TGTGCCAGCAGCGTCGGGGGGTCCTATGGCTACACCTTC.

The chain combines TRBV7-9 with TRBJ2-7; 15 bases line up with TRBD2. Germline values: CDR1 SEHNR, CDR2 FQNEAQ (reference sequence). The CDR3 loop spans 18 amino acids. The V and J ends lost 5 bases and 5 bases, in that order; junction bases with no gene match: 13. This chain's CDR3 is CASSHGLAGGPRAHEQYF. Written as DNA, the CDR3 is TGTGCCAGCAGCCATGGACTAGCGGGAGGGCCTCGGGCCCACGAGCAGTACTTC.

This clone was observed a single time. CDR3 in amino acids: CASSGGGSGNTIYF. CDR3 DNA: TGTGCCAGCAGTGGCGGGGGATCTGGAAACACCATATATTTT. This chain connects TRBV6-1 to TRBJ1-3, with TRBD1 as a possible D gene (5 bases). V was shortened by 4 bases and J by 1 base, with 8 bases between the two germline ends. Germline V lookup: CDR1 MNHNS, CDR2 SASEGT. CDR3 length equals 14 residues.

This chain connects TRBV5-6 to TRBJ2-1; maybe TRBD1 (6 bases). Germline V gene sequence: CDR1 SGHDT, CDR2 YYEEEE. The CDR3 loop spans 19 amino acids. The V end was cut by 4 bases, the J end by 0 bases, with 23 bases between. The CDR3 DNA reads TGTGCCAGCAGCCCCCAGACGAGAGGTCAGGGGAGCTCCTACAATGAGCAGTTCTTC. It translates to CASSPQTRGQGSSYNEQFF.

The V gene is TRBV6-1, the J gene TRBJ1-2; D gene unclear. The CDR3 is 14 residues long. Between the trimmed V and J ends, which lost 0 bases and 8 bases, there was a span of 13 bases. Germline loops: CDR1 MNHNS, CDR2 SASEGT. The CDR3 loop is CASSEALSLGGYTF. The CDR3 DNA sequence: TGTGCCAGCAGTGAAGCGCTGTCTCTAGGAGGCTACACCTTC.

This chain uses TRBV4-2 with TRBJ2-7; tentative D call: TRBD1 (6 bases). Germline CDR1 and CDR2: LGHNA and YNFKEQ. Trimming removed 5 bases from V and 0 bases from J, with 11 bases in between. The CDR3 covers 14 residues. The chain's CDR3 is CASSERGSSYEQYF. In nucleotides, the CDR3 is TGTGCCAGCAGCGAAAGGGGGAGCTCCTACGAGCAGTACTTC.

This clone was counted at least ten times. This chain uses TRBV3-1 (or the pseudogene TRBV3-2) with TRBJ2-3, with D possibly matching TRBD2 (5 bases). CDR1 is LGHDT and CDR2 is YNNKEL in the germline V gene (reference sequence). V was clipped by 4 bases and J by 0 bases, with 8 bases between them. This CDR3 region has 14 residues. The CDR3 sequence: CASSRRASTDTQYF. CDR3 coding DNA: TGTGCCAGCAGCCGGCGGGCAAGCACAGATACGCAGTATTTT.

A note on this clone: An end of the junction differs from the germline gene, which may be a read error. V gene TRBV28 combines with J gene TRBJ2-7; a possible D gene is TRBD1 (5 bases). The germline CDR1 and CDR2 sequences are MDHEN and SYDVKM. The CDR3 contains 12 residues. CDR3 loop: CASSPIGWGIHF. CDR3 nucleotide sequence: TGTGCCAGCAGCCCTATAGGGTGGGGCATCCACTTC. Supplemented by reference TRBV28 and TRBJ2-7, the full variable domain reads DVKVTQSSRYLVKRTGEKVFLECVQDMDHENMFWYRQDPGLGLRLIYFSYDVKMKEKGDIPEGYSVSREKKERFSLILESASTNQTSMYLCASSPIGWGIHFGPGTRLTVT.

The chain has TRBV18 and TRBJ1-3; 8 nucleotides match TRBD1. The CDR3 runs 16 residues. J gave up 1 base and V 6 bases, and 8 bases lay outside the gene matches. The germline CDR1 and CDR2 sequences are KGHSH and LQKENI. The CDR3 DNA follows: TGTGCCAGCTCCGGGGGACAGGCATTTTCTGGAAACACCATATATTTT. Its protein product is CASSGGQAFSGNTIYF.

The rearrangement uses TRBV24-1 and TRBJ2-2; TRBD2 might be the D (5 bases). The CDR3 spans 14 residues. Germline CDR1 and CDR2: KGHDR and SFDVKD. Trimming took off 5 bases at V and 4 bases at J, with 10 bases between the two ends. This CDR3 is CATSGRLLTGELFF. CDR3 coding DNA: TGTGCCACCAGTGGTCGACTACTCACCGGGGAGCTGTTTTTT.

V gene TRBV9 combines with J gene TRBJ1-1; D might be TRBD1 (6 bases). This CDR3 is built from 14 residues. Looked up from germline, CDR1 is SGDLS and CDR2 is YYNGEE. V was trimmed by 3 bases and J by 1 base, leaving 10 bases between them. The CDR3 loop reads CASSARGPNTEAFF. The DNA of the CDR3 is TGTGCCAGCAGCGCCAGGGGACCGAACACTGAAGCTTTCTTT.

V usage is TRBV6-5 and J usage is TRBJ2-1, with TRBD2 matching over 13 bases. This CDR3 contains 14 residues. Looked up from germline, CDR1 is MNHEY and CDR2 is SVGAGI. Unmatched junction bases numbered 4, after V lost 6 bases and J lost 8 bases. The CDR3 loop reads CASSWTSGGYEQFF. For the CDR3, the DNA is TGTGCCAGCAGCTGGACTAGCGGGGGATATGAGCAGTTCTTC.

The chain uses TRBV12-3 or TRBV12-4 and TRBJ1-5; no clear D. The CDR3 sequence is 13 residues long. Trimming pared 6 bases from V and 0 bases from J, leaving 6 bases between. CDR3 in DNA: TGTGCCAGCAGCGCCAGTAGCAATCAGCCCCAGCATTTT. The encoded protein is CASSASSNQPQHF.

The chain carries TRBV13 and TRBJ2-1; 8 positions agree with TRBD2. CDR1 and CDR2 from the germline V gene are PRHDT and FYEKMQ (reference sequence). This CDR3 is 15 amino acids long. The V and J ends lost 1 base and 4 bases, in that order; junction bases with no gene match: 3. CDR3 sequence (DNA): TGTGCCAGCAGCTTAGCTAGCGGGCTATACAATGAGCAGTTCTTC. Translated: CASSLASGLYNEQFF.

The chain recombines TRBV7-3 with TRBJ1-1; perhaps TRBD1 as D (5 bases). There are 13 residues in the CDR3. V lost 0 bases and J lost 6, with 8 bases in between. The germline CDR1 and CDR2 sequences are SGHTA and FQGTGA. CDR3 loop: CASSLTRGAEAFF. The CDR3 DNA sequence: TGTGCCAGCAGCTTAACGCGGGGGGCTGAAGCTTTCTTT.

The chain has TRBV11-2 and TRBJ2-2; D unclear. Germline V gene lookup returns CDR1 SGHAT and CDR2 FQNNGV. The CDR3 is 14 amino acids. Trimming removed 1 base at V and 3 bases at J, with 6 bases between. CDR3: CASSLGSYTGELFF. The CDR3 nucleotides are TGTGCCAGCAGCTTAGGCAGTTACACCGGGGAGCTGTTTTTT.

The V call is TRBV9, the J call TRBJ1-3, with D unclear. Trimming shortened V by 0 bases and J by 0 bases, and 13 bases separated the two germline ends. This CDR3 is 17 amino acids long. Germline CDR1 SGDLS, CDR2 YYNGEE. CDR3 sequence: CASSVDISVNSGNTIYF. In DNA form, the CDR3 reads TGTGCCAGCAGCGTAGATATATCGGTAAACTCTGGAAACACCATATATTTT.